This TCR beta chain was captured by sequencing in a study of blood T cell repertoires in COVID-19. V was pared by 6 bases and J by 7 bases, with 10 bases of the junction left unmatched. There are 14 residues in the CDR3. Germline V gene data show CDR1 as MNHEY and CDR2 as SVGAGI. TCRdb's table, derived via immunoSEQ multiplex PCR, lists solely in-frame clones and lacks some. Among roughly 220,000 clones listed, 65% to 85% were seen once. The clonotype was recovered from a woman in her fifties or sixties with acute or convalescent COVID-19. V gene TRBV6-5 combines with J gene TRBJ1-1, with 8 positions matching TRBD1. Input material: peripheral blood. The CDR3 coding sequence is TGTGCCAGCAGGCTGGACAGGGTAAAAGATGAAGCTTTCTTT. Translation gives CASRLDRVKDEAFF.